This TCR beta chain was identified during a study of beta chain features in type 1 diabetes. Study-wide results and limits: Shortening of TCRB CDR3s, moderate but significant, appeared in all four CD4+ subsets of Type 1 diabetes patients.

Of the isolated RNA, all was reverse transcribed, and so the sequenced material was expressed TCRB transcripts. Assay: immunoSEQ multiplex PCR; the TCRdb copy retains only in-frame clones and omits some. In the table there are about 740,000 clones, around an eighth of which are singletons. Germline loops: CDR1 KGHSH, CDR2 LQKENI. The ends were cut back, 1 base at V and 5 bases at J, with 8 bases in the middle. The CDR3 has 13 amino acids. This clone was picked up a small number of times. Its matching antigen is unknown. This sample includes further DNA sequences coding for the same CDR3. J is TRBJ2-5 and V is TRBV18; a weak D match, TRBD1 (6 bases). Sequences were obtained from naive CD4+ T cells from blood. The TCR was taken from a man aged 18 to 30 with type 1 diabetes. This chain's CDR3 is CASSPRQEETQYF. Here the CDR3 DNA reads TGTGCCAGCTCACCACGACAGGAGGAGACCCAGTACTTC.